This is a list of T cell receptor beta chains from one sample in a study of long-term antiretroviral therapy in people with HIV. Assay: immunoSEQ multiplex PCR; the TCRdb copy retains only in-frame clones and omits some. The repertoire holds about 21,000 clones, with 70% to 80% as singletons. This material consisted of unsorted PBMCs, taken 4.1 years after starting antiretroviral therapy. All receptors derive from a middle-aged woman with HIV. The CDR3 runs from the conserved cysteine through the conserved F or W. The order of the fields is D gene, CDR3 length, J gene, V gene, clone size, CDR3 DNA, CDR3 protein. A D gene is named only where the DNA matches it firmly. Not every row has a clone size; where given, it reads once, few, many or a size class.

D: -
length: 13
J: TRBJ1-5
V: TRBV9
size: once
DNA: TGTGCCAGCAGCGTCCGTGAGGGTCAGCCCCAGCATTTT
CDR3: CASSVREGQPQHF

D: -
length: 14
J: TRBJ1-6
V: TRBV6-1
size: few
DNA: TGTGCCAGCACTACGGATCCACCCCAATCACCCCTCCACTTT
CDR3: CASTTDPPQSPLHF

D: TRBD1
length: 14
J: TRBJ1-2
V: TRBV7-2
size: -
DNA: TGTGCCAGCAGCCCTACAGGGGGCTTTTGGGGCTACACCTTC
CDR3: CASSPTGGFWGYTF

D: -
length: 15
J: TRBJ2-1
V: TRBV11-2
size: -
DNA: TGTGCCAGCAGCTTAGGAGCTAGCGACGGCAATGAGCAGTTCTTC
CDR3: CASSLGASDGNEQFF

D: TRBD1
length: 15
J: TRBJ2-1
V: TRBV2
size: -
DNA: TGTGCCAGCAGCGAAGGACAGGGGGCAAGGGATGAGCAGTTCTTC
CDR3: CASSEGQGARDEQFF

D: -
length: 14
J: TRBJ2-7
V: TRBV11-2
size: -
DNA: TGTGCCAGCAGCTTACGGACGCCCCCCGGCGAGCAGTACTTC
CDR3: CASSLRTPPGEQYF

D: -
length: 14
J: TRBJ2-1
V: TRBV30
size: -
DNA: TGTGCCTGCGTCGATAGCGGTTCCTACAATGAGCAGTTCTTC
CDR3: CACVDSGSYNEQFF

D: -
length: 14
J: TRBJ1-1
V: TRBV15
size: -
DNA: TGTGCCACCAGCAGAGGACAGCCGAACACTGAAGCTTTCTTT
CDR3: CATSRGQPNTEAFF

D: -
length: 15
J: TRBJ1-1
V: TRBV30
size: once
DNA: TGTGCCTGGAGTGTACCTGGGCGCCAAGGCGCTGAAGCTTTCTTT
CDR3: CAWSVPGRQGAEAFF

D: -
length: 17
J: TRBJ1-4
V: TRBV30
size: -
DNA: TGTGCCTGGAGTGTAGCTGGGAGGCGTGCAACTAATGAAAAACTGTTTTTT
CDR3: CAWSVAGRRATNEKLFF

D: -
length: 15
J: TRBJ2-3
V: TRBV6-5
size: -
DNA: TGTGCCAGCAGTTACCTCGCGGGTGGCACAGATACGCAGTATTTT
CDR3: CASSYLAGGTDTQYF

D: -
length: 15
J: TRBJ1-1
V: TRBV4-2
size: -
DNA: TGTGCCAGCAGCCAACCCATCACCGACAGTCATGAAGCTTTCTTT
CDR3: CASSQPITDSHEAFF

D: TRBD1
length: 14
J: TRBJ2-7
V: TRBV6-1
size: once
DNA: TGTGCCAGCAGTGGGGACAGGGGACGCTACGAGCAGTACTTC
CDR3: CASSGDRGRYEQYF

D: -
length: 13
J: TRBJ1-1
V: TRBV11-2
size: -
DNA: TGTGCCAGCAGCGATGCGGGCAGGGTAATTGCTTTCTTT
CDR3: CASSDAGRVIAFF

D: -
length: 14
J: TRBJ2-1
V: TRBV12-5
size: once
DNA: TGTGCTACCCTTGTGCAGGGATCCTACAATGAGCAGTTCTTC
CDR3: CATLVQGSYNEQFF

D: TRBD1
length: 15
J: TRBJ2-5
V: TRBV7-7
size: -
DNA: TGTGCCAGCAGCGAACTGACAGGGGGCATGGAGACCCAGTACTTC
CDR3: CASSELTGGMETQYF

D: -
length: 14
J: TRBJ1-6
V: TRBV6-5
size: -
DNA: TGTGCCAGCAGTTATAGCCAGGGAAATTCACCCCTCCACTTT
CDR3: CASSYSQGNSPLHF

D: -
length: 15
J: TRBJ2-1
V: TRBV5-4
size: -
DNA: TGTGCCAGCACCTCTGGAACAGGCTCCTACAATGAGCAGTTCTTC
CDR3: CASTSGTGSYNEQFF

D: -
length: 14
J: TRBJ1-1
V: TRBV23-1
size: -
DNA: TGCGCCAGCAGTCATCGCGGCACGAACACTGAAGCTTTCTTT
CDR3: CASSHRGTNTEAFF

D: -
length: 13
J: TRBJ1-1
V: TRBV7-2
size: -
DNA: TGTGCCAGCAGCTTAGCGGGGGGAGTGGGTGCTTTCTTT
CDR3: CASSLAGGVGAFF

D: TRBD1
length: 14
J: TRBJ2-7
V: TRBV4-1
size: once
DNA: TGCGCCAGCAGCCAAAAGGACAGGGATTACGAGCAGTACTTC
CDR3: CASSQKDRDYEQYF

D: TRBD2
length: 17
J: TRBJ2-1
V: TRBV9
size: -
DNA: TGTGCCAGCAGCGCACCGACTAGCGGGATATCCTACAATGAGCAGTTCTTC
CDR3: CASSAPTSGISYNEQFF

D: TRBD2
length: 17
J: TRBJ2-2
V: TRBV4-1
size: -
DNA: TGCGCCAGCAGCCTCGGACTAGCGGGAGATGCTTCCGGGGAGCTGTTTTTT
CDR3: CASSLGLAGDASGELFF

D: -
length: 13
J: TRBJ1-5
V: TRBV19
size: few
DNA: TGTGCCAGTAGTATAAACGGAAATCAGCCCCAGCATTTT
CDR3: CASSINGNQPQHF

D: -
length: 17
J: TRBJ2-1
V: TRBV7-9
size: -
DNA: TGTGCCAGCAGCCCCACCCTGGCCGACTACCGGGCCAATGAGCAGTTCTTC
CDR3: CASSPTLADYRANEQFF

D: -
length: 16
J: TRBJ2-6
V: TRBV7-9
size: -
DNA: TGTGCCAGCAGCTTATGGGGGGACTCTGGGGCCAACGTCCTGACTTTC
CDR3: CASSLWGDSGANVLTF

D: -
length: 16
J: TRBJ1-2
V: TRBV5-4
size: -
DNA: TGTGCCAGCAGCTTGAGTCTCGACGTGGGGGGCTATGGCTACACCTTC
CDR3: CASSLSLDVGGYGYTF

D: -
length: 12
J: TRBJ1-1
V: TRBV5-1
size: -
DNA: TGCGCCAGCAGCTCGCGGAACACTGAAGCTTTCTTT
CDR3: CASSSRNTEAFF

D: -
length: 12
J: TRBJ2-2
V: TRBV25-1
size: few
DNA: TGTGCCAGCGCAAGGACTGTCGGGGAGCTGTTTTTT
CDR3: CASARTVGELFF

D: -
length: 16
J: TRBJ1-3
V: TRBV11-2
size: once
DNA: TGTGCCAGCAGCTTCGGGCCTCCAGGCCCTGGAAACACCATATATTTT
CDR3: CASSFGPPGPGNTIYF

D: -
length: 13
J: TRBJ2-3
V: TRBV6-5
size: few
DNA: TGTGCCAGCAGTTACGGGAGCACAGATACGCAGTATTTT
CDR3: CASSYGSTDTQYF

D: -
length: 12
J: TRBJ2-3
V: TRBV29-1
size: -
DNA: TGCACCGGAGAGGGCATCACAGATACGCAGTATTTT
CDR3: CTGEGITDTQYF

D: -
length: 12
J: TRBJ1-2
V: TRBV9
size: -
DNA: TGTGCCAGCAGCGTAGGGGGGAATGGCTACACCTTC
CDR3: CASSVGGNGYTF

D: -
length: 13
J: TRBJ1-1
V: TRBV2
size: -
DNA: TGTGCCAGCAGTGGGGAGGGGAACACTGAAGCTTTCTTT
CDR3: CASSGEGNTEAFF

D: -
length: 15
J: TRBJ2-3
V: TRBV18
size: -
DNA: TGTGCCAGCTCACCACTTGGGGGGAGTTCAGATACGCAGTATTTT
CDR3: CASSPLGGSSDTQYF

D: TRBD1
length: 15
J: TRBJ1-1
V: TRBV15
size: -
DNA: TGTGCCACCAGCAGAGGGGGGGAGGGGGCCACTGAAGCTTTCTTT
CDR3: CATSRGGEGATEAFF

D: TRBD2
length: 15
J: TRBJ2-1
V: TRBV27
size: -
DNA: TGTGCCAGCAGTTTACTAGCGGGAGGGGTGGATGAGCAGTTCTTC
CDR3: CASSLLAGGVDEQFF

D: -
length: 15
J: TRBJ1-1
V: TRBV11-2
size: -
DNA: TGTGCCAGCAGCTTAGTACAGGAGGTGTTAACTGAAGCTTTCTTT
CDR3: CASSLVQEVLTEAFF

D: TRBD1
length: 19
J: TRBJ1-2
V: TRBV9
size: -
DNA: TGTGCCAGCCGTCAGCGGGACCGGGACAGGGACGCCCTCGGTTATGGCTACACCTTC
CDR3: CASRQRDRDRDALGYGYTF

D: -
length: 15
J: TRBJ2-3
V: TRBV15
size: -
DNA: TGTGCCACCAGCAGAGATAGTCAGGGCCCAGATACGCAGTATTTT
CDR3: CATSRDSQGPDTQYF

D: -
length: 11
J: TRBJ2-3
V: TRBV20-1
size: -
DNA: TGCAGTGCCCCATCACCAGATACGCAGTATTTT
CDR3: CSAPSPDTQYF

D: TRBD2
length: 15
J: TRBJ2-1
V: TRBV7-9
size: -
DNA: TGTGCCAGCAGCTTAGTTGCGGGGGGGCCCCATGAGCAGTTCTTC
CDR3: CASSLVAGGPHEQFF

D: -
length: 13
J: TRBJ1-1
V: TRBV5-4
size: -
DNA: TGTGCCAGCAGCTTGGGTGGGAACACTGAAGCTTTCTTT
CDR3: CASSLGGNTEAFF

D: TRBD1
length: 13
J: TRBJ1-5
V: TRBV27
size: -
DNA: TGTGCCAGTAGGACAGGGCCCAATCAGCCCCAGCATTTT
CDR3: CASRTGPNQPQHF

D: -
length: 15
J: TRBJ2-2
V: TRBV11-1
size: -
DNA: TGTGCCAGCAGCTTATTTGGCCCGAACACCGGGGAGCTGTTTTTT
CDR3: CASSLFGPNTGELFF

D: -
length: 15
J: TRBJ2-5
V: TRBV6-5
size: -
DNA: TGTGCCAGCAGCCCTAGGACAGTTCGGGACGAGACCCAGTACTTC
CDR3: CASSPRTVRDETQYF

D: -
length: 16
J: TRBJ2-1
V: TRBV11-2
size: once
DNA: TGTGCCAGCAGCTTAAATTCCCACGGGAGAAACAATGAGCAGTTCTTC
CDR3: CASSLNSHGRNNEQFF

D: TRBD2
length: 16
J: TRBJ2-3
V: TRBV27
size: -
DNA: TGTGCCAGCAGTTTATGGGGGGGTGTGGGTCGGGATACGCAGTATTTT
CDR3: CASSLWGGVGRDTQYF

D: TRBD1
length: 14
J: TRBJ2-2
V: TRBV19
size: -
DNA: TGTGCCAGTAGTCTACAGGGGGCAACCGGGGAGCTGTTTTTT
CDR3: CASSLQGATGELFF

D: -
length: 14
J: TRBJ2-6
V: TRBV18
size: once
DNA: TGTGCCAGCTCACCAGCCTCTGGGGCCAACGTCCTGACTTTC
CDR3: CASSPASGANVLTF

D: TRBD1
length: 12
J: TRBJ1-1
V: TRBV2
size: few
DNA: TGTGCCAGCAGACAGGGGGCCACTGAAGCTTTCTTT
CDR3: CASRQGATEAFF

D: -
length: 15
J: TRBJ1-2
V: TRBV6-7
size: -
DNA: TGTGCCAGCAGTTACTCGCTAGGGTCTAACTATGGCTACACCTTC
CDR3: CASSYSLGSNYGYTF

D: TRBD1
length: 15
J: TRBJ1-5
V: TRBV5-6
size: -
DNA: TGTGCCAGCAGCCCTGGGACAGGGTACAATCAGCCCCAGCATTTT
CDR3: CASSPGTGYNQPQHF